This T cell receptor beta chain was recovered during a study of regulatory T cells in long-lasting Graves disease. Trimming shortened V by 1 base and J by 11 bases, and 14 bases separated the two germline ends. The CDR3 is made up of 14 amino acids. CDR1 and CDR2 from the germline V gene are SEHNR and FQNEAQ (reference sequence). According to the study, TCR beta libraries were built with iRepertoire HTBI primers and CDR3-region Arm-PCR. Original processing notes: Identification yielded 62 TRBV and 14 TRBJ segments across samples. TCRdb passed the multiplex PCR reads through MiXCR, listing each CDR3 protein once. TCRdb's processing, not the study's, gives the V and J calls here. Here the sample spans 250,000 or so distinct CDR3 sequences, around 20% being singletons. Sample time point: newly diagnosed GD, antithyroid drugs for less than 3 months. Making the TCR library involved RNA that had been extracted from PBMCs.

In its sample, this clonotype was seen many times. The receptor was isolated from a female donor with Graves disease. The sequenced sample was peripheral blood mononuclear cells (PBMCs), obtained at new diagnosis, from a patient treated with antithyroid drugs. The gene calls are TRBV7-9 and TRBJ1-4, with D perhaps matching TRBD1 (5 bases). The CDR3 sequence: CASSLDPGSKKLFF. CDR3 nucleotides: TGTGCCAGCAGCTTAGATCCAGGGTCGAAGAAACTGTTTTTT.